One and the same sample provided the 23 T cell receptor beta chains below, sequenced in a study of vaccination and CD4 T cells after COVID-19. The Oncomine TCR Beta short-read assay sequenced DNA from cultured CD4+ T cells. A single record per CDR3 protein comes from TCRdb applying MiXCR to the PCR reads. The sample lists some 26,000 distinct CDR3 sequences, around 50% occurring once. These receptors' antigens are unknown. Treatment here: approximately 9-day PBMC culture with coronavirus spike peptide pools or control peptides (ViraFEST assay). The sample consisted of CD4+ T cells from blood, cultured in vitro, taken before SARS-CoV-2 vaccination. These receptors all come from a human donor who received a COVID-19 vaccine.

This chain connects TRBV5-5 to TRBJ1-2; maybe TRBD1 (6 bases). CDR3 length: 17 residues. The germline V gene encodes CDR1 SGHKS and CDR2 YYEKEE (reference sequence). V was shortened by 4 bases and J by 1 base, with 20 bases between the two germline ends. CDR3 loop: CASSLKRLGQSNYGYTF. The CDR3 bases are TGTGCCAGCAGCCTGAAACGGCTAGGACAGAGTAACTATGGCTACACCTTC. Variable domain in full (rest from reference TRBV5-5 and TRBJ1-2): DAGVTQSPTHLIKTRGQQVTLRCSPISGHKSVSWYQQVLGQGPQFIFQYYEKEERGRGNFPDRFSARQFPNYSSELNVNALLLGDSALYLCASSLKRLGQSNYGYTFGSGTRLTVV.

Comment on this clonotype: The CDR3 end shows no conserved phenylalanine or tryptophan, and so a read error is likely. The CDR3 region has the DNA TGTGCCAGCAGGATGAACAGGGGGCTTTCGATCGATTCACCCCTCCACCTT. Residues: CASRMNRGLSIDSPLHL. The chain combines TRBV7-8 with TRBJ1-6, with 9 bases fitting TRBD1. CDR1 is SGHVS, CDR2 FQNEAQ, per germline. The CDR3 has 17 amino acids. The ends lost 6 bases at V and 8 bases at J; junction bases unmatched: 14.

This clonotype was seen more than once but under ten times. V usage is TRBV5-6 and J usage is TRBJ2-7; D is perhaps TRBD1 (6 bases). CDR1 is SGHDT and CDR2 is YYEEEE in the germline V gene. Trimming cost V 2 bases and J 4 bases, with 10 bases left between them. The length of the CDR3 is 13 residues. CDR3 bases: TGTGCCAGCAGCTTAGTTGGACAGTACGAGCAGTACTTC. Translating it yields CASSLVGQYEQYF.

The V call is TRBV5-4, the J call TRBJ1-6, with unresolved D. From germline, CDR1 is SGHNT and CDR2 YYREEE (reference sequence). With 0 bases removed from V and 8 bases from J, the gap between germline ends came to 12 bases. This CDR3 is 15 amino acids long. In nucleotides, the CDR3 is TGTGCCAGCAGCTTGGAACGTATCCCTGATTCACCCCTCCACTTT. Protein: CASSLERIPDSPLHF.

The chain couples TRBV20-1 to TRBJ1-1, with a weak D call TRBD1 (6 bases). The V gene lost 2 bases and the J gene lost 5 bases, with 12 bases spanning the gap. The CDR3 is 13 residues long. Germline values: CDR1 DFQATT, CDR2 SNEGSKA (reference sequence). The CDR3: CSARRGSGTEAFF. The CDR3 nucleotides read TGCAGTGCTAGAAGGGGGAGTGGTACTGAAGCTTTCTTT.

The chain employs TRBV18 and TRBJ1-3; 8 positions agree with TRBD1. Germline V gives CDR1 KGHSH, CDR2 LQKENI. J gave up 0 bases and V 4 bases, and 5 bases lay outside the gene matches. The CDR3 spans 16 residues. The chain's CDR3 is CASSRRDRISGNTIYF. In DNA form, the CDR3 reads TGTGCCAGCTCACGGAGGGACAGGATCTCTGGAAACACCATATATTTT.

The CDR3 sequence: CASSLRDRDEQFF. For the CDR3, the DNA is TGCGCCAGCAGCTTAAGGGACAGGGATGAGCAGTTCTTC. The genes are TRBV5-1 and TRBJ2-1, with 9 bases aligning to TRBD1. Unmatched junction bases numbered 2, after V lost 2 bases and J lost 8 bases. Germline assignment: CDR1 SGHRS and CDR2 YFSETQ. The CDR3 is made up of 13 amino acids.

Written as DNA, the CDR3 is TGTGCCAGCAGTGAATCCGCGGGGCTCTCTGGCTACACCTTC. Residues: CASSESAGLSGYTF. The rearrangement joins TRBV25-1 to TRBJ1-2; D is perhaps TRBD1 (5 bases). The CDR3 totals 14 residues. The ends were cut back, 1 base at V and 7 bases at J, with 13 bases in the middle. CDR1 MGHDK and CDR2 SYGVNS come from the germline V gene.

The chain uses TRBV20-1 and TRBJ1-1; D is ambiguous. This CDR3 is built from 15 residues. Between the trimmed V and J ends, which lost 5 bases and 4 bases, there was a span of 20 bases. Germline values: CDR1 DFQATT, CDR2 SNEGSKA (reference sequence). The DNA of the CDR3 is TGCAGTGCTCTTCCATCCGACCTGGGAGGCACTGAAGCTTTCTTT. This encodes CSALPSDLGGTEAFF.

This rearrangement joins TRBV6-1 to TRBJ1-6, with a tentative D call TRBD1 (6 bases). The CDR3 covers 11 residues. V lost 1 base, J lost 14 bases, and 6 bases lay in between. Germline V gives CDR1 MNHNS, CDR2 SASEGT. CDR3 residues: CASSEGQALHF. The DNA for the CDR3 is TGTGCCAGCAGTGAAGGACAGGCCCTCCACTTT.

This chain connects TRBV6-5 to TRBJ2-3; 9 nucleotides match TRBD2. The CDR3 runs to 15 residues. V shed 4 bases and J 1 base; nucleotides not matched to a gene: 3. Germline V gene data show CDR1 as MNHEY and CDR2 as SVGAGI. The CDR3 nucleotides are TGTGCCAGCAGTTTAGCGGGGGCCCGCACAGATACGCAGTATTTT. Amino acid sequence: CASSLAGARTDTQYF.

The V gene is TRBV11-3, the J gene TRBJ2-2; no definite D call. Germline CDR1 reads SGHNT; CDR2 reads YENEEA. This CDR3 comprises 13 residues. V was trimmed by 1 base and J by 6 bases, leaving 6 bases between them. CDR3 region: CASSLVPPGELFF. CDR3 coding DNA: TGTGCCAGCAGCTTAGTCCCCCCCGGGGAGCTGTTTTTT.

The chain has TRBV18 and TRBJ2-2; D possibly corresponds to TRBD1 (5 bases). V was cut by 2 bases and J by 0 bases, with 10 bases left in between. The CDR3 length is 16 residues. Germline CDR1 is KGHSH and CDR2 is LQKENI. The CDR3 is CASSPLARANTGELFF. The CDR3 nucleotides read TGTGCCAGCTCACCATTGGCCAGGGCGAACACCGGGGAGCTGTTTTTT. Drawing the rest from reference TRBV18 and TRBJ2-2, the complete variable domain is NAGVMQNPRHLVRRRGQEARLRCSPMKGHSHVYWYRQLPEEGLKFMVYLQKENIIDESGMPKERFSAEFPKEGPSILRIQQVVRGDSAAYFCASSPLARANTGELFFGEGSRLTVL.

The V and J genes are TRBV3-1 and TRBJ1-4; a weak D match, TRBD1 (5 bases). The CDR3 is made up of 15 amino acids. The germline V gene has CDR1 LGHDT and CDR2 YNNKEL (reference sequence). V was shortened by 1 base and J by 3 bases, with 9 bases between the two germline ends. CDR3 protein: CASSQGRAANEKLFF. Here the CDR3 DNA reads TGTGCCAGCAGCCAAGGCAGGGCAGCTAATGAAAAACTGTTTTTT.

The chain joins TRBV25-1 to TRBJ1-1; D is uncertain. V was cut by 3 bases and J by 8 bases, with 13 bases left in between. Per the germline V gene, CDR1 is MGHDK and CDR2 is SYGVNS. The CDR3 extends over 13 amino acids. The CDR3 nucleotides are TGTGCCAGCAGTGATGGTGGGGTCGGGGAAGCTTTCTTT. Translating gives CASSDGGVGEAFF.

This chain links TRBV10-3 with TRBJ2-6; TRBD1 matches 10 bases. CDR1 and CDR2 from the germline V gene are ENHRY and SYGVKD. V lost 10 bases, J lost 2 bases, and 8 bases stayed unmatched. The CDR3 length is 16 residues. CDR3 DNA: TGTGCCACCGTTGGGACAGGGGCAGCTGGGGCCAACGTCCTGACTTTC. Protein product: CATVGTGAAGANVLTF.

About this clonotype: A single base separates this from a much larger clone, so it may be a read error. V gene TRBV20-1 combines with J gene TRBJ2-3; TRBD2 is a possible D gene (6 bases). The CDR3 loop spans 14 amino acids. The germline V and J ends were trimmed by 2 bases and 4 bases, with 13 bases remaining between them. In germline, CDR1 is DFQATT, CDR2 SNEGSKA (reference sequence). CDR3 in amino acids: CSARPASSADTQYF. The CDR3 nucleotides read TGCAGTGCTAGACCCGCTTCTAGCGCAGATACGCAGTATTTT.

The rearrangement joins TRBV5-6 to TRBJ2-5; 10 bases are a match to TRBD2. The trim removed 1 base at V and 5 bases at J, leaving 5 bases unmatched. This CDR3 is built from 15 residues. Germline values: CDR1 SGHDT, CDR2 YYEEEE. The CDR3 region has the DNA TGTGCCAGCAGCTTGAGAGCGGGGGGGATCGAGACCCAGTACTTC. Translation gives CASSLRAGGIETQYF. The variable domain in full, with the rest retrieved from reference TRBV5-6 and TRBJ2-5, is DAGVTQSPTHLIKTRGQQVTLRCSPKSGHDTVSWYQQALGQGPQFIFQYYEEEERQRGNFPDRFSGHQFPNYSSELNVNALLLGDSALYLCASSLRAGGIETQYFGPGTRLLVL.

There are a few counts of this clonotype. CDR3 in DNA: TGTGCCTGGAGTGAACCGGCGGCGGTCGGAAACACCATATATTTT. This encodes CAWSEPAAVGNTIYF. The rearrangement uses TRBV30 and TRBJ1-3; no clear D gene. CDR3 length: 15 residues. Germline V gives CDR1 GTSNPN, CDR2 SVGIG (reference sequence). V lost 1 base to trimming and J lost 4 bases, with 14 bases between them.

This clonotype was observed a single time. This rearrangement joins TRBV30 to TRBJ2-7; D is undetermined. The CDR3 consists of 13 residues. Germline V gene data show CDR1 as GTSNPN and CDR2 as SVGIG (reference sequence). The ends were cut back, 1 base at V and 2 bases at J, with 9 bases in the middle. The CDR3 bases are TGTGCCTGGAGTGGGGATTTCACCTACGAGCAGTACTTC. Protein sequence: CAWSGDFTYEQYF.

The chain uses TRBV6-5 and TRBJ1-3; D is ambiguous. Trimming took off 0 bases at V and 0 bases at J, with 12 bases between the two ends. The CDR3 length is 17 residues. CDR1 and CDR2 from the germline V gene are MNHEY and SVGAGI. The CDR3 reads CASSYSTGIRSGNTIYF. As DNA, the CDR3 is TGTGCCAGCAGTTACTCGACCGGCATTCGCTCTGGAAACACCATATATTTT.

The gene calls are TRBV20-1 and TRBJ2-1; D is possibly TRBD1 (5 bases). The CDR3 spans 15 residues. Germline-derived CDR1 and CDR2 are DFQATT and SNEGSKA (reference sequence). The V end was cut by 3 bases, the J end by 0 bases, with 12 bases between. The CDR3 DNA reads TGCAGTGCTAGTTATGGGGCCAGCTCCTACAATGAGCAGTTCTTC. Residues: CSASYGASSYNEQFF.

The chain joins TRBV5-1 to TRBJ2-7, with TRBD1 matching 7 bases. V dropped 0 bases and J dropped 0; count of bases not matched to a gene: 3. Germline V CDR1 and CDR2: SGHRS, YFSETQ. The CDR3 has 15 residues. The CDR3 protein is CASSLGQGVSYEQYF. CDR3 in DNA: TGCGCCAGCAGCTTGGGGCAGGGGGTCTCCTACGAGCAGTACTTC.